Listed below are T cell receptor beta chains from one sample, sequenced in a study of T-cell reconstitution after alpha-beta-depleted transplantation in children. TCRdb re-called the PCR reads with MiXCR, one entry per CDR3 protein. The sample lists about 540,000 distinct CDR3 sequences, approximately 16% occurring once. Sequenced here: PBMCs from the stem cell graft donor, sampled from the stem cell graft. All receptors come from a human donor who donated a stem cell graft to a child with acute lymphoblastic leukemia. The CDR3 runs from the conserved cysteine through the conserved F or W. Each record gives: J gene, V gene, D gene, clone size, CDR3 DNA, CDR3 protein. The D gene is left open where the match is weak. Size is omitted from some rows. Given values are once, few, many or a class for expanded clones.

j_gene: TRBJ1-2
v_gene: TRBV2
d_gene: .
abundance: few
CDR3nt: TGTGCCAGTAGTAGCCTGTTGGGCTACACCTTC
CDR3aa: CASSSLLGYTF

j_gene: TRBJ2-7
v_gene: TRBV20-1
d_gene: .
abundance: few
CDR3nt: TGCAGTGCTGCGACAGCCTACCCTTACGAGCAGTACTTC
CDR3aa: CSAATAYPYEQYF

j_gene: TRBJ2-3
v_gene: TRBV20-1
d_gene: .
abundance: .
CDR3nt: TGCAGTGCTAGGTGGGAGGGGGGCGCAGATACGCAGTATTTT
CDR3aa: CSARWEGGADTQYF

j_gene: TRBJ1-6
v_gene: TRBV10-2
d_gene: TRBD1
abundance: few
CDR3nt: TGCGCCAGCAAGGACAGGGTAGATTCACCCCTCCACTTT
CDR3aa: CASKDRVDSPLHF

j_gene: TRBJ1-6
v_gene: TRBV13
d_gene: .
abundance: few
CDR3nt: TGTGCCAGCAGCATAGGAAAGGGCCCCCTCCACTTT
CDR3aa: CASSIGKGPLHF

j_gene: TRBJ1-3
v_gene: TRBV9
d_gene: .
abundance: .
CDR3nt: TGTGCCAGCAGCCCCCCGGGGGCGGCTGGAAACACCGTATATTTT
CDR3aa: CASSPPGAAGNTVYF

j_gene: TRBJ2-7
v_gene: TRBV20-1
d_gene: .
abundance: few
CDR3nt: TGCAGTGCCAGGTGGGGGAGAGGATACGAGCAGTACTTC
CDR3aa: CSARWGRGYEQYF

j_gene: TRBJ2-7
v_gene: TRBV27
d_gene: .
abundance: few
CDR3nt: TGTGCCAGCAGTTTCCTGGGGGTTGGAGGGGACGAGCAGTACTTC
CDR3aa: CASSFLGVGGDEQYF

j_gene: TRBJ2-4
v_gene: TRBV19
d_gene: .
abundance: .
CDR3nt: TGTGCCAGTAGTACGGTGGGATCGGGCAAAAACATTCAGTACTTC
CDR3aa: CASSTVGSGKNIQYF

j_gene: TRBJ2-1
v_gene: TRBV5-1
d_gene: TRBD1
abundance: .
CDR3nt: TGCGCCAGCAGCCCCCCAACCCACAGGGGCTCCTACAATGAGCAGTTCTTC
CDR3aa: CASSPPTHRGSYNEQFF

j_gene: TRBJ1-2
v_gene: TRBV12-3/TRBV12-4
d_gene: .
abundance: .
CDR3nt: TGTGCCAGCAGTTTTGGCATCAACCCTTATGGCTACACCTTC
CDR3aa: CASSFGINPYGYTF

j_gene: TRBJ2-7
v_gene: TRBV20-1
d_gene: TRBD1
abundance: .
CDR3nt: TGCAGTGCTACTGAATGGGACAGGCAACACGAGCAGTACTTC
CDR3aa: CSATEWDRQHEQYF

j_gene: TRBJ2-7
v_gene: TRBV9
d_gene: .
abundance: .
CDR3nt: TGTGCCAGCGCCAGTCCCCCCTCCTACGAGCAGTACTTC
CDR3aa: CASASPPSYEQYF

j_gene: TRBJ1-1
v_gene: TRBV5-1
d_gene: .
abundance: .
CDR3nt: TGCGCCAGCAGCTTGGTGGCAGGGCGAAGCCTATCCTTGAACACTGAAGCTTTCTTT
CDR3aa: CASSLVAGRSLSLNTEAFF

j_gene: TRBJ1-1
v_gene: TRBV5-1
d_gene: .
abundance: many
CDR3nt: TGCGCCAGCAGCTTGGCCTTGTTCGGTCTCGCTGAAGCTTTCTTT
CDR3aa: CASSLALFGLAEAFF

j_gene: TRBJ2-4
v_gene: TRBV2
d_gene: .
abundance: few
CDR3nt: TGTGCCAGCAGTGACGGATTTCTAGCCAAAAACATTCAGTACTTC
CDR3aa: CASSDGFLAKNIQYF

j_gene: TRBJ2-7
v_gene: TRBV7-9
d_gene: .
abundance: many
CDR3nt: TGTGCCAGCAGCTCTAGCCCTCCCACTAGCTTTGCCCCGAGCGAGCAGTACTTC
CDR3aa: CASSSSPPTSFAPSEQYF

j_gene: TRBJ2-3
v_gene: TRBV5-1
d_gene: .
abundance: .
CDR3nt: TGCGCCAGCAGCTTCGAAACGGGAGTGTTCAGTACGCAGTATTTT
CDR3aa: CASSFETGVFSTQYF

j_gene: TRBJ2-5
v_gene: TRBV2
d_gene: .
abundance: .
CDR3nt: TGTGCCAGCTTGGAGTACCAAGAGACCCAGTACTTC
CDR3aa: CASLEYQETQYF

j_gene: TRBJ1-3
v_gene: TRBV7-9
d_gene: .
abundance: .
CDR3nt: TGTGCCAGCAGCTTGGCACTTTCCACCTCTGGAAACACCATATATTTT
CDR3aa: CASSLALSTSGNTIYF

j_gene: TRBJ2-7
v_gene: TRBV5-1
d_gene: .
abundance: .
CDR3nt: TGCGCCAGCAGCGAAAGGAAGGGATACGAGCAGTACTTC
CDR3aa: CASSERKGYEQYF

j_gene: TRBJ1-5
v_gene: TRBV12-3/TRBV12-4
d_gene: TRBD1
abundance: .
CDR3nt: TGTGCCAGCAACTTACAGGGGTTTGGCAATCAGCCCCAGCATTTT
CDR3aa: CASNLQGFGNQPQHF

j_gene: TRBJ2-1
v_gene: TRBV20-1
d_gene: .
abundance: .
CDR3nt: TGCAGTGCTAGCCCCTCTTTTGACAATGAGCAGTTCTTC
CDR3aa: CSASPSFDNEQFF

j_gene: TRBJ1-3
v_gene: TRBV7-9
d_gene: .
abundance: few
CDR3nt: TGTGCCAGCAGTCCGGTATCGACGGGCGGAAACACCATATATTTT
CDR3aa: CASSPVSTGGNTIYF

j_gene: TRBJ1-2
v_gene: TRBV10-3
d_gene: .
abundance: few
CDR3nt: TGTGCCATCAGCCGGGGTTCAGGACTCTATGGCTACACCTTC
CDR3aa: CAISRGSGLYGYTF

j_gene: TRBJ2-1
v_gene: TRBV24-1
d_gene: TRBD1
abundance: .
CDR3nt: TGTGCCACCAGTGAAGCATGGGGACAGAACCTCAATGAGCAGTTCTTC
CDR3aa: CATSEAWGQNLNEQFF

j_gene: TRBJ2-7
v_gene: TRBV18
d_gene: TRBD2
abundance: once
CDR3nt: TGTGCCAGCTCACCTATAGCGGGAACGGAGGGCGAGCAGTACTTC
CDR3aa: CASSPIAGTEGEQYF

j_gene: TRBJ1-2
v_gene: TRBV27
d_gene: .
abundance: few
CDR3nt: TGTGCCAGCAGGGGGAGACCGAATGGCTACACCTTC
CDR3aa: CASRGRPNGYTF

j_gene: TRBJ1-1
v_gene: TRBV7-6
d_gene: .
abundance: few
CDR3nt: TGTGCCAGCAGCTTAGGGTCGACCAACACTGAAGCTTTCTTT
CDR3aa: CASSLGSTNTEAFF

j_gene: TRBJ2-7
v_gene: TRBV12-3/TRBV12-4
d_gene: TRBD1
abundance: .
CDR3nt: TGTGCCAGCAGTCCCCCGGGACAGTCTACTCCCTATTCCTACGAGCAGTACTTC
CDR3aa: CASSPPGQSTPYSYEQYF

j_gene: TRBJ2-7
v_gene: TRBV7-6
d_gene: .
abundance: few
CDR3nt: TGTGCCAGCAGCAGCGGCCCTGTGCGCTACGAGCAGTACTTC
CDR3aa: CASSSGPVRYEQYF

j_gene: TRBJ2-7
v_gene: TRBV12-3/TRBV12-4
d_gene: .
abundance: .
CDR3nt: TGTGCCAGCAGTTTAGAGACCCAGACCTACGAGCAGTACTTC
CDR3aa: CASSLETQTYEQYF